This entry is about one T cell receptor (beta chain). This entry comes from a study of CD8+ T cells in alopecia areata. The treatment is: oral pan-JAK inhibitor, 5-10 mg twice daily. The authors extracted RNA and reverse transcribed it into cDNA as the sequencing template. TCRdb's table, derived via immunoSEQ multiplex PCR, lists solely in-frame clones and lacks some. The sample includes fewer than 250,000 clones, under 80% of them seen just once. CDR3 size: 12 residues. Germline V gives CDR1 LNHDA, CDR2 SQIVND (reference sequence). V lost 5 bases and J 7 bases, leaving 11 bases between the germline ends.

The receptor's source is a human donor with alopecia areata. The sequencing here drew on CD4+ T cells sorted from blood, taken at week 49, from a patient treated with tofacitinib. The chain combines TRBV19 with TRBJ1-2, with D uncertain. Written as DNA, the CDR3 is TGTGCCAGTAGTCCCGAGACCGGTGGCTACACCTTC. Its translation is CASSPETGGYTF.